Described below is a single T cell receptor (beta chain) sequence and its context. The specificity of this receptor is unknown. Base-call qualities are not available, and no considerably larger clone is one nucleotide away. The immunoSEQ Assay, a bias-controlled multiplex PCR, was used to amplify TCRbeta CDR3 regions from genomic DNA. The authors' pipeline ran thus. The number of nucleated cells in each sample was estimated by amplification of reference gene primers within the assay. Sequence reads were collapsed and filtered to measure the absolute abundance of every unique TCRbeta CDR3 rearrangement. Productive Simpson clonality was computed per sample as the square root of Simpson's diversity index over productive rearrangements. Not all clones reach the TCRdb copy of this immuneACCESS table, which keeps in-frame sequences only. Checked studies attribute under half of the gap to unresolved V genes and leave the rest unexplained. V and J calls and clone size are as listed in that table; D and trimming were resolved from the DNA. The sample includes about 240,000 clones, with approximately 86% observed a single time. 3.3% of the sample belongs to the ten largest clones.

The entry originates in a study of blood T cell repertoires in COVID-19 (dated by TCRdb to the early 2020s). Some background on the complete study: The collaborator samples originated in the United States, Italy and Spain and spanned the acute and convalescent phases of COVID-19. The material from the prospective study consisted of cDNA or gDNA derived from T cells, B-cell-depleted T cells, or PBMCs. Deeply sampled blood TCRbeta repertoires from subjects exposed to, actively infected with, or recovered from COVID-19 were included in the dataset. A freely available public database, intended as a resource for researchers studying the immune response to SARS-CoV-2, is where the repertoires were released. The samples were drawn from two sources: the first 160 participants of the ongoing ImmuneRACE study, and about 1,300 subjects contributed by 6 global collaborators. Where available, HLA class I and class II types were taken from metadata supplied by the sample provider and were not determined by assay-based typing. Sample metadata almost always included a de-identified subject ID, COVID-19 status, age in years and sex. What the authors observed across the whole study: The quantity of clinical and demographic metadata differed by source and by participant and was supplied without curation.

There are 16 amino acids in the CDR3, from cysteine to phenylalanine inclusive. The retained sequence is limited to the CDR3, 48 bases, with the frame set at the first base. Trimming takes 4 bases off V and 7 bases off J; junction bases not matched to a gene: 6. Taken from the germline V gene, the CDR1 and CDR2 loops are KGHDR and SFDVKD. Participants in the prospective study were aged roughly 18 to 89 years, lived in more than 20 United States geographic areas, and enrolled through a virtual design. Cohort assignment in the prospective study relied on participant-reported clinical history from a screening survey and a study questionnaire. Mobile phlebotomists in the prospective study collected whole blood, serum and a nasopharyngeal or oropharyngeal swab from every participant. Participants in the prospective study had the option to provide additional blood draws and questionnaires over an approximately 2-month period. Before DNA extraction, blood samples from the prospective study were shipped at room temperature or frozen.

The sample comprised PBMCs or T cells enriched from blood (not recorded which). The receptor chain draws on TRBV24-1 and TRBJ2-1; 13 nucleotides in the junction match TRBD2. The clonotype originates from a woman aged 35 to 49 with acute COVID-19. The encoded CDR3 is CATSERTSGSLNEQFF. The sequenced DNA is TGTGCCACCAGTGAAAGGACTAGCGGGAGTTTGAATGAGCAGTTCTTC.